This TCR beta chain was identified during a study of immune evolution from preneoplasia to lung adenocarcinoma. With respect to this clone: The antigen remains unidentified. This CDR3 is also generated by other DNA sequences in the sample.

The data were produced by immunoSEQ multiplex PCR, yet TCRdb's version contains in-frame clones alone and is incomplete. This table holds 6,000 to 6,500 clones, over 65% found once. Study-wide points: Top clone share appeared to fall from AAH through AIS, MIA, adenocarcinoma. Later-stage lesions appeared to have more T cells, more diversity, less clonality. KRAS-mutant nodules had the highest T cell clonality.

Trimming took off 1 base at V and 8 bases at J, with 12 bases between the two ends. The CDR3 extends over 15 amino acids. Germline loops: CDR1 MGHRA, CDR2 YSYEKL. Source material: FFPE lung adenocarcinoma in situ tissue. The TCR was taken from an older donor with lung adenocarcinoma. This chain links TRBV4-1 with TRBJ1-6, with no clear D. For the CDR3, the DNA is TGCGCCAGCAGCCAAGTTCTAGGGAATTATTCACCCCTCCACTTT. As protein: CASSQVLGNYSPLHF.